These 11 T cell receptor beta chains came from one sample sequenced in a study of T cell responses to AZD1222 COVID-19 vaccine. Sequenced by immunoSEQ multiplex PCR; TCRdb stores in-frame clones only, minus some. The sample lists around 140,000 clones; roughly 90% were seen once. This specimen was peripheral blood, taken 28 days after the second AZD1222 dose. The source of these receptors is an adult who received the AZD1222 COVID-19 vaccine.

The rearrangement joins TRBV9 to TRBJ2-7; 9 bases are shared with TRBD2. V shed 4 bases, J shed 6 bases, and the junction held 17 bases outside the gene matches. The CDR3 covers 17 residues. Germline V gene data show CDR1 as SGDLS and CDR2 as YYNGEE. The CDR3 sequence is CASSPRPAGGSGGEQYF. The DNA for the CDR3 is TGTGCCAGCAGCCCACGGCCAGCGGGAGGTAGTGGTGGCGAGCAGTACTTC.

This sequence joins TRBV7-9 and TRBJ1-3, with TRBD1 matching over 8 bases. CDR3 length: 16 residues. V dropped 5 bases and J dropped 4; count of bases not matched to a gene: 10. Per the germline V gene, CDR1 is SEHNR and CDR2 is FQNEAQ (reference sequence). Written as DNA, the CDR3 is TGTGCCAGCAGCAGCGAACGGACAGGGTTCGGAAACACCATATATTTT. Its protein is CASSSERTGFGNTIYF.

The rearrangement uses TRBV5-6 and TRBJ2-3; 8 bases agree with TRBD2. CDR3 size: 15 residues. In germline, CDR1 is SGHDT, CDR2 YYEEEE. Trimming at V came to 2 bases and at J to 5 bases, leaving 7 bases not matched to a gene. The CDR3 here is CASSFFSGGGDTQYF. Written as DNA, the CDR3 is TGTGCCAGCAGCTTTTTCAGCGGGGGCGGAGATACGCAGTATTTT. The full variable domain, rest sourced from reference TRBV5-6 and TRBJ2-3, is DAGVTQSPTHLIKTRGQQVTLRCSPKSGHDTVSWYQQALGQGPQFIFQYYEEEERQRGNFPDRFSGHQFPNYSSELNVNALLLGDSALYLCASSFFSGGGDTQYFGPGTRLTVL.

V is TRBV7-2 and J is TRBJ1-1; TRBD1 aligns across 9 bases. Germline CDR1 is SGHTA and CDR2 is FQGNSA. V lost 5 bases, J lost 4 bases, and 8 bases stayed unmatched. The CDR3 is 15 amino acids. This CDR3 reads CASSTKHRGRTEAFF. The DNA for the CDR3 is TGTGCCAGCAGCACTAAGCACAGGGGGCGCACTGAAGCTTTCTTT.

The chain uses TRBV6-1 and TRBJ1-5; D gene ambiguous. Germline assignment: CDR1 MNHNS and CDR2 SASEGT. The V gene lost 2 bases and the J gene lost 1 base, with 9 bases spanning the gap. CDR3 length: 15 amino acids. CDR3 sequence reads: CASSELAGSNQPQHF. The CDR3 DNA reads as TGTGCCAGCAGTGAACTGGCCGGAAGCAATCAGCCCCAGCATTTT.

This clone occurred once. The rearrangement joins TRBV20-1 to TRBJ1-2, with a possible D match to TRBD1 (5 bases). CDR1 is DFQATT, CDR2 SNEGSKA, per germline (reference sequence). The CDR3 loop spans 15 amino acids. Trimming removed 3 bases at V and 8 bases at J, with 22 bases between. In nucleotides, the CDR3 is TGCAGTGCTAGTAACGGCAGGGTAGGTCGAGCGGGCTACACCTTC. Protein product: CSASNGRVGRAGYTF.

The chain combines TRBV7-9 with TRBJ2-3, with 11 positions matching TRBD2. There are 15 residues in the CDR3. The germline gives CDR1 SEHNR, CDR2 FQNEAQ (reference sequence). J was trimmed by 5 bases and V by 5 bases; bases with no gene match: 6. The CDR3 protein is CASSHQLAGVDTQYF. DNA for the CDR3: TGTGCCAGCAGCCATCAACTAGCGGGAGTAGATACGCAGTATTTT.

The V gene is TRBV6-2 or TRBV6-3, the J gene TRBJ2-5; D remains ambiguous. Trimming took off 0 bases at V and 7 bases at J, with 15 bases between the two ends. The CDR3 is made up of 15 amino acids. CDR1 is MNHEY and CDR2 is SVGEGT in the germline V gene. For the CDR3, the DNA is TGTGCCAGCAGTTACTCCATCGACGGTTCGCGGACCCAGTACTTC. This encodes CASSYSIDGSRTQYF.

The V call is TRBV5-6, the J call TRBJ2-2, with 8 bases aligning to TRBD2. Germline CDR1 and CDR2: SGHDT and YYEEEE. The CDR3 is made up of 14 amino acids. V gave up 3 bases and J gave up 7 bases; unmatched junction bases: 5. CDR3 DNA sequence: TGTGCCAGCAGCTCTGGGACTAGTGGCGGGGAGCTGTTTTTT. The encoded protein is CASSSGTSGGELFF.

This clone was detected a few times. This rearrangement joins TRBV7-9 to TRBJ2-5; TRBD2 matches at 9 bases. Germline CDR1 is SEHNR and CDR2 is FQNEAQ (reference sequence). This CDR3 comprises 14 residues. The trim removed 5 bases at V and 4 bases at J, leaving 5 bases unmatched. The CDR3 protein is CASSHSGGRETQYF. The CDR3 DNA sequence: TGTGCCAGCAGCCACAGCGGGGGGAGAGAGACCCAGTACTTC. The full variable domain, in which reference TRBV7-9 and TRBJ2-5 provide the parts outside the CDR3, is DTGVSQNPRHKITKRGQNVTFRCDPISEHNRLYWYRQTLGQGPEFLTYFQNEAQLEKSRLLSDRFSAERPKGSFSTLEIQRTEQGDSAMYLCASSHSGGRETQYFGPGTRLLVL.

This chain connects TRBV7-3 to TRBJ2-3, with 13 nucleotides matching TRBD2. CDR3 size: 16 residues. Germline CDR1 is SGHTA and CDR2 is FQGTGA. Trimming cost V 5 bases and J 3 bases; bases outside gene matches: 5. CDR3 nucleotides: TGTGCCAGCAGCCCCAGACTAGCGGGAGGTACAGATACGCAGTATTTT. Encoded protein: CASSPRLAGGTDTQYF.